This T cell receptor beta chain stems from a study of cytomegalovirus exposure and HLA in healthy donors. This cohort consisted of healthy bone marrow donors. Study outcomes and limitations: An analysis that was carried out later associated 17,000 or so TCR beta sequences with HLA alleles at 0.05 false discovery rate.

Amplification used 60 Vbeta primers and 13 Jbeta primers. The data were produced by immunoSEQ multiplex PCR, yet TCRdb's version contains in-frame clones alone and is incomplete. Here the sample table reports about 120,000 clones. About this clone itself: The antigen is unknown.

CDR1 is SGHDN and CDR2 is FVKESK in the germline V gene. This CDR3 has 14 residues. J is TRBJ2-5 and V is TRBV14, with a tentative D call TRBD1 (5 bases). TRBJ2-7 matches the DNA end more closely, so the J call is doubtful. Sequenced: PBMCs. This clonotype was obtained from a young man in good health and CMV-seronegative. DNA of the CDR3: TGTGCCAGCAGCCAAGGGGGCCCTTCCTACGAGCAGTACTTC. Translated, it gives CASSQGGPSYEQYF.